The present entry profiles one T cell receptor beta chain with its context. Its antigen is not known. Random hexamers were used to reverse transcribe an amount of roughly 0.45 to 1 ug RNA. TCR beta CDR3 was amplified by immunoSEQ multiplex PCR. This amplification extended across 54 Vbeta and 13 Jbeta segments. TCRdb reprocessed the immunoSEQ multiplex PCR reads with MiXCR, giving one entry per CDR3 protein. The profile shows under 90,000 distinct CDR3 sequences, roughly 94% of them singletons. The sample originates from a study of CD8 T cells in Susac syndrome. Points from the study as a whole: The study identified about fifteen and five Susac-specific public clones in total CD8+ and CD8+ TEMRA repertoires. Individuals included in the TCR sequencing and HLA analysis were acknowledged by the study to be relatively few in number.

The sequence was collected from a human donor with Susac syndrome. The material sequenced was CD8+ T cells from PBMCs.

The CDR3 reads CASSQALYNEQFF. CDR3 sequence (DNA): TGCGCCAGCAGCCAAGCCCTTTACAATGAGCAGTTCTTC. The chain employs TRBV4-1 and TRBJ2-1; D uncertain. V lost 1 base to trimming and J lost 4 bases, with 5 bases between them. CDR1 is MGHRA and CDR2 is YSYEKL in the germline V gene. The CDR3 length is 13 residues.